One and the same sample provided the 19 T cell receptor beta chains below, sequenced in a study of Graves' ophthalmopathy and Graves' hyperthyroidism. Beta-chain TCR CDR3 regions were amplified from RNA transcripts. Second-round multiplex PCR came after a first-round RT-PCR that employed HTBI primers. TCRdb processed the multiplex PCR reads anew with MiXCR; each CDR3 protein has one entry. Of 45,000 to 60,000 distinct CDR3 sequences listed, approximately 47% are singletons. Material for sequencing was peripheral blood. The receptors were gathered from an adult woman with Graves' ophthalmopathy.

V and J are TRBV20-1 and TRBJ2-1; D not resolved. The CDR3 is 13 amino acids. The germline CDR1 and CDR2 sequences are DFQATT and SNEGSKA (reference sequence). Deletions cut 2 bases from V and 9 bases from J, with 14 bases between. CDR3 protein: CSARLGGYGEQFF. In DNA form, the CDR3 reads TGCAGTGCTAGACTGGGCGGATACGGTGAGCAGTTCTTC.

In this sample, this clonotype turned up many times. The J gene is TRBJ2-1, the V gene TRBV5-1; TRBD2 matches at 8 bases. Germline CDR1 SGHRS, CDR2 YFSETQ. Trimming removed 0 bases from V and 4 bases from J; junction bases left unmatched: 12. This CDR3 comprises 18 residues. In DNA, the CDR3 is TGCGCCAGCAGCTTGGCTGTGGCCGCGGGACTAGGTTACAATGAGCAGTTCTTC. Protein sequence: CASSLAVAAGLGYNEQFF.

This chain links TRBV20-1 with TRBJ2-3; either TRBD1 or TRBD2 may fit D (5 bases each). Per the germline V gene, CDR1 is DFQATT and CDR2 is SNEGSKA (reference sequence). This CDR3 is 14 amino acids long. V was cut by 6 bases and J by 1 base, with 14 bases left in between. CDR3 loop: CSALTGGGTDTQYF. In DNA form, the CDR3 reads TGCAGTGCCCTAACAGGAGGTGGCACAGATACGCAGTATTTT.

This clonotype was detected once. CDR3 bases: TGTGCCAGCAGTCCTCTTCGAAAGGGGATGAACACTGAAGCTTTCTTT. Its translation is CASSPLRKGMNTEAFF. This rearrangement joins TRBV28 to TRBJ1-1, with D possibly TRBD1 on 5 matching bases. Germline assignment: CDR1 MDHEN and CDR2 SYDVKM. The CDR3 is 16 residues long. Trimming took 5 bases from V and 0 from J, leaving 16 bases between them.

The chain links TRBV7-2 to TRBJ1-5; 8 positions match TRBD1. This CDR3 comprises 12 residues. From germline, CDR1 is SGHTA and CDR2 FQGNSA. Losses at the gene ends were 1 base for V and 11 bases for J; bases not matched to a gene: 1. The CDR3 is CASSLGGQAQHF. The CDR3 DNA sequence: TGTGCCAGCAGCTTAGGGGGACAGGCCCAGCATTTT.

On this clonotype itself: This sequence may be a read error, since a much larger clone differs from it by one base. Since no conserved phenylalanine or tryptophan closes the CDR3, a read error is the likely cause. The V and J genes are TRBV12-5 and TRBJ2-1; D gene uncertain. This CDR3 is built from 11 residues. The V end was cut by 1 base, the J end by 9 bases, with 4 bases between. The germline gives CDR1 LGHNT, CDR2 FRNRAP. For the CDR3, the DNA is TGTGCTAGTGGTTTGGGCCGTGAGCAGTTCGTC. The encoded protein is CASGLGREQFV.

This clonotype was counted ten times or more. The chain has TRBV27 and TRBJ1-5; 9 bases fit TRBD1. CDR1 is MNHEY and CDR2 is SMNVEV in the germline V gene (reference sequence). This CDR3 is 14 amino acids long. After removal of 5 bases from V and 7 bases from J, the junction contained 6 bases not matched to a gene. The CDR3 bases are TGTGCCAGCAGTCCGGACAGGGGAGGACAGCCCCAGCATTTT. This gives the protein CASSPDRGGQPQHF.

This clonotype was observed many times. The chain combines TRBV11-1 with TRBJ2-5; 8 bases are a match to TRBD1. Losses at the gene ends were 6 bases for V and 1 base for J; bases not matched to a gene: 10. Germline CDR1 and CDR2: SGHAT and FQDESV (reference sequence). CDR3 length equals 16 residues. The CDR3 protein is CASSFGQGTSQETQYF. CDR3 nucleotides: TGTGCCAGCAGTTTCGGACAGGGCACTAGCCAAGAGACCCAGTACTTC.

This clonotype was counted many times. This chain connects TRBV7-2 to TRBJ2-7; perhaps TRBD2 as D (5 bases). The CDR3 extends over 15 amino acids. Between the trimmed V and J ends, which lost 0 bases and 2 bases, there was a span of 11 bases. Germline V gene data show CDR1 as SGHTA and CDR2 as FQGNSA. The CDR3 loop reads CASSLAPGVAYEQYF. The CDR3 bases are TGTGCCAGCAGCTTAGCCCCCGGGGTGGCCTACGAGCAGTACTTC.

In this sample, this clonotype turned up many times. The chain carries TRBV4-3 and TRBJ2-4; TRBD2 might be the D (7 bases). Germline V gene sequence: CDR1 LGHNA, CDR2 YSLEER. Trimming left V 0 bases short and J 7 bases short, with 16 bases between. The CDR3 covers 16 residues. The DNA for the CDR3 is TGCGCCAGCAGCCAAGATCTCGCCAGGGGAGGGAACATTCAGTACTTC. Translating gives CASSQDLARGGNIQYF.

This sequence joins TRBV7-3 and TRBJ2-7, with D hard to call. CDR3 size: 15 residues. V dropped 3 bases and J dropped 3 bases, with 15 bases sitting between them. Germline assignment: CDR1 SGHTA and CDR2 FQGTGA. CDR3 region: CASSLTPETRYEQYF. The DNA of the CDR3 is TGTGCCAGCAGCTTGACCCCAGAGACACGCTACGAGCAGTACTTC.

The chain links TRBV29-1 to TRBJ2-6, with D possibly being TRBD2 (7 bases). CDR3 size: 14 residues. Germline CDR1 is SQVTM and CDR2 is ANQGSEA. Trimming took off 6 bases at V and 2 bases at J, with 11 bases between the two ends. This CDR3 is CSVGGGAGANVLTF. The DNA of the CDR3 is TGCAGCGTAGGGGGGGGCGCTGGGGCCAACGTCCTGACTTTC.

CDR3 protein: CSALLAGDPDEQFF. The DNA for the CDR3 is TGCAGCGCGTTACTAGCGGGAGACCCCGATGAGCAGTTCTTC. The V gene is TRBV29-1, the J gene TRBJ2-1, with 11 nucleotides matching TRBD2. This CDR3 region has 14 residues. Germline V gives CDR1 SQVTM, CDR2 ANQGSEA. The trim removed 7 bases at V and 8 bases at J, leaving 10 bases unmatched.

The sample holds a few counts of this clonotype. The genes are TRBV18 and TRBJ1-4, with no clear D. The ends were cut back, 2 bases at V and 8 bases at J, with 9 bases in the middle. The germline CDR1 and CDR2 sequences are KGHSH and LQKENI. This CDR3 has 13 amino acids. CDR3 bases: TGTGCCAGCTCACCATACCTTGAGGAAAAACTGTTTTTT. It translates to CASSPYLEEKLFF.

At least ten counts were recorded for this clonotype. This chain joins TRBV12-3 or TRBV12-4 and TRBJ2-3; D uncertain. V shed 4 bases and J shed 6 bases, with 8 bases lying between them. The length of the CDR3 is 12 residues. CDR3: CASSSDLDTQYF. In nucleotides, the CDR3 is TGTGCCAGCAGTTCCGATTTGGATACGCAGTATTTT.

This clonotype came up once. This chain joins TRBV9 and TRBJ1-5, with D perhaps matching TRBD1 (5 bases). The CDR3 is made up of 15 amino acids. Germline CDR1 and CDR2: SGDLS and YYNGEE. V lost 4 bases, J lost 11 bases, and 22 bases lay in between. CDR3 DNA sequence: TGTGCCAGCAGCTTTACTAGCGGGATGGGGGAGACCCAGCATTTT. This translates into CASSFTSGMGETQHF.

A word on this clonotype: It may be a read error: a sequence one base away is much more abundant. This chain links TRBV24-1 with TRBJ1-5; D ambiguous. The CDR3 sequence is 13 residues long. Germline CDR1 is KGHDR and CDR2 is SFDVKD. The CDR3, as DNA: TGTGCCAGCAGCCAAAATGACTATCAGCCCCGGCATTTT. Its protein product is CASSQNDYQPRHF.

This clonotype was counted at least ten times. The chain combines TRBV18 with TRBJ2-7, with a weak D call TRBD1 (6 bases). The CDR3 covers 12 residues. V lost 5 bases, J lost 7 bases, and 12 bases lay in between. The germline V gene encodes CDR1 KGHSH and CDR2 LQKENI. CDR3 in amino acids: CASSSTGMEQYF. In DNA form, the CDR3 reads TGTGCCAGCTCATCTACAGGGATGGAGCAGTACTTC.

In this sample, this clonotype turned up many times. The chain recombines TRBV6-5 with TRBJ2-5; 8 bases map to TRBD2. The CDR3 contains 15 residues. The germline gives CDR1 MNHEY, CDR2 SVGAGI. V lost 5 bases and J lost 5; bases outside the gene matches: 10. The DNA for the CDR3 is TGTGCCAGCAGTGACGGGAGGGCCGGGACCGAGACCCAGTACTTC. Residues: CASSDGRAGTETQYF.